Below are 26 T cell receptor beta chains sequenced from a single sample in a study of blood T cell repertoires in COVID-19. Assay used: immunoSEQ multiplex PCR; TCRdb lists only in-frame clones, some missing. The repertoire consists of around 200,000 clones, with approximately 79% occurring once and the leading ten covering approximately 5.4%. Sequencing was done on a sample of peripheral blood. The receptors were gathered from a human donor in a cohort sampled during active COVID-19.

The genes are TRBV6-2 or TRBV6-3 and TRBJ1-5; a possible D gene is TRBD1 (5 bases). V lost 10 bases, J lost 4 bases, and 14 bases lay in between. The CDR3 is 13 residues long. Germline CDR1 is MNHEY and CDR2 is SVGEGT. The CDR3 sequence: CATTPQGNQPQHF. The CDR3 region has the DNA TGTGCCACCACCCCTCAGGGAAATCAGCCCCAGCATTTT.

This chain links TRBV21-1 with TRBJ1-1. TRBV21-1 is a recognized pseudogene. The CDR3 runs 15 residues. CDR3 DNA sequence: TGTGCCAGCAGCTTCGGCGGGGGTCTGAACACTGAAGCTTTCTTT. It yields the protein CASSFGGGLNTEAFF.

The chain combines TRBV5-5 with TRBJ1-3, with D possibly being TRBD1 (6 bases). The CDR3 loop spans 18 amino acids. Germline lookup yields CDR1 SGHKS and CDR2 YYEKEE (reference sequence). Trimming cost V 0 bases and J 1 base, with 17 bases left between them. CDR3 loop: CASSLGHYRERSGNTIYF. The CDR3 DNA reads as TGTGCCAGCAGCTTGGGACACTACAGGGAACGGTCTGGAAACACCATATATTTT.

The chain joins TRBV6-6 to TRBJ2-5; D unclear. The CDR3 runs 12 residues. Germline V lookup: CDR1 MNHNY, CDR2 SVGAGI (reference sequence). Trimming shortened V by 7 bases and J by 5 bases, and 11 bases separated the two germline ends. CDR3 DNA sequence: TGTGCCAGCACCCCAGGCGTGGAGACCCAGTACTTC. Encoded protein: CASTPGVETQYF.

This rearrangement joins TRBV5-1 to TRBJ2-1, with D possibly being TRBD1 (6 bases). The CDR3 covers 15 residues. Germline V gene data show CDR1 as SGHRS and CDR2 as YFSETQ. V was shortened by 3 bases and J by 11 bases, with 21 bases between the two germline ends. The CDR3 loop is CASSSSLDRTRKQFF. DNA for the CDR3: TGCGCCAGCAGCTCCTCCCTCGACAGGACCCGAAAGCAGTTCTTC. The variable domain in full, with the rest retrieved from reference TRBV5-1 and TRBJ2-1, is KAGVTQTPRYLIKTRGQQVTLSCSPISGHRSVSWYQQTPGQGLQFLFEYFSETQRNKGNFPGRFSGRQFSNSRSEMNVSTLELGDSALYLCASSSSLDRTRKQFFGPGTRLTVL.

This chain connects TRBV29-1 to TRBJ2-5; 9 nucleotides align to TRBD2. The CDR3 has 14 amino acids. The V gene end was trimmed by 6 bases and the J gene end by 5 bases; junction bases not matched to a gene: 10. Germline assignment: CDR1 SQVTM and CDR2 ANQGSEA. CDR3 DNA: TGCAGCGTGGAGGGGACTAGCTTTTGGGAGACCCAGTACTTC. Translation: CSVEGTSFWETQYF.

The CDR3 region is CASSPGGAEAFF. The DNA for the CDR3 is TGTGCCAGCAGCCCTGGGGGCGCTGAAGCTTTCTTT. The chain employs TRBV7-9 and TRBJ1-1; tentative D call: TRBD1 (6 bases). Deletions cut 5 bases from V and 6 bases from J, with 10 bases between. This CDR3 is built from 12 residues. Germline V CDR1 and CDR2: SEHNR, FQNEAQ (reference sequence).

CDR3 amino acids: CASSHLRTSHEQYF. The CDR3 region has the DNA TGTGCCAGCAGCCACCTCCGGACTAGCCACGAGCAGTACTTC. The V and J genes are TRBV11-3 and TRBJ2-7; 8 bases map to TRBD2. With 5 bases clipped from V and 5 bases from J, the junction kept 8 bases outside the gene matches. There are 14 residues in the CDR3. Germline V CDR1 and CDR2: SGHNT, YENEEA.

The chain combines TRBV5-4 with TRBJ2-2, with 14 bases that match TRBD2. This CDR3 spans 17 amino acids. V shed 2 bases, J shed 1 base, and the junction held 1 base outside the gene matches. Germline V gives CDR1 SGHNT, CDR2 YYREEE (reference sequence). This chain's CDR3 is CASSLGTSGRNTGELFF. In nucleotides, the CDR3 is TGTGCCAGCAGCTTAGGGACTAGCGGGAGGAACACCGGGGAGCTGTTTTTT.

The V call is TRBV24-1, the J call TRBJ2-5; TRBD2 might be the D (7 bases). The length of the CDR3 is 15 residues. Germline CDR1 and CDR2: KGHDR and SFDVKD. V was shortened by 9 bases and J by 2 bases, with 18 bases between the two germline ends. DNA of the CDR3: TGTGCCACCCGAGCTAGCGGAGGGGGTCAAGAGACCCAGTACTTC. Amino acids: CATRASGGGQETQYF.

This chain links TRBV7-2 with TRBJ1-1; the D gene is possibly TRBD1 (5 bases). The CDR3 totals 15 residues. Germline V CDR1 and CDR2: SGHTA, FQGNSA. The V gene lost 1 base and the J gene lost 0 bases, with 9 bases spanning the gap. CDR3 nucleotide sequence: TGTGCCAGCAGCTTAGGGGGCAGGATGAACACTGAAGCTTTCTTT. Protein sequence: CASSLGGRMNTEAFF.

The chain links TRBV5-8 to TRBJ2-7; tentative D call: TRBD2 (5 bases). The CDR3 contains 14 residues. The V end lost 4 bases, the J end lost 1 base, and 12 bases lay between the germline ends. In germline, CDR1 is SGHTS, CDR2 YDEGEE. The CDR3 loop reads CASSRAGYSYEQYF. DNA for the CDR3: TGTGCCAGCAGCCGCGCGGGTTATTCCTACGAGCAGTACTTC.

The V and J genes are TRBV12-3 or TRBV12-4 and TRBJ1-5; 7 bases are a match to TRBD1. The CDR3 is 13 residues long. V was pared by 6 bases and J by 4 bases, with 3 bases of the junction left unmatched. CDR3 region: CASRKTGNQPQHF. The DNA for the CDR3 is TGTGCCAGCAGAAAGACAGGGAATCAGCCCCAGCATTTT.

CDR3 sequence reads: CASSFGAWKTEAFF. CDR3 DNA sequence: TGCGCCAGCAGCTTTGGGGCGTGGAAGACTGAAGCTTTCTTT. This sequence joins TRBV5-1 and TRBJ1-1; the D gene is possibly TRBD1 (5 bases). Germline V gives CDR1 SGHRS, CDR2 YFSETQ. Trimming removed 2 bases from V and 5 bases from J, with 13 bases in between. CDR3 length: 14 residues.

This rearrangement joins TRBV5-4 to TRBJ2-7; TRBD2 might be the D (6 bases). V was clipped by 3 bases and J by 4 bases, with 14 bases between them. This CDR3 spans 14 amino acids. The germline V gene encodes CDR1 SGHNT and CDR2 YYREEE (reference sequence). CDR3 sequence: CASSWGLAAYEQYF. The CDR3 coding sequence is TGTGCCAGCAGCTGGGGACTTGCGGCGTACGAGCAGTACTTC.

The chain has TRBV18 and TRBJ2-3; tentatively, D is TRBD1 (6 bases). This CDR3 has 16 amino acids. CDR1 is KGHSH, CDR2 LQKENI, per germline. With 2 bases removed from V and 2 bases from J, the gap between germline ends came to 14 bases. This CDR3 is CASSPGVGTFTDTQYF. DNA for the CDR3: TGTGCCAGCTCACCAGGAGTAGGGACATTCACAGATACGCAGTATTTT.

The chain uses TRBV2 and TRBJ2-7, with 8 bases identical to TRBD1. The germline CDR1 and CDR2 sequences are SNHLY and FYNNEI. V lost 6 bases and J lost 2; bases outside the gene matches: 3. The CDR3 spans 13 residues. The CDR3 here is CASRRTGTYEQYF. The CDR3 coding sequence is TGTGCCAGCAGGAGGACAGGGACCTACGAGCAGTACTTC.

This chain connects TRBV7-2 to TRBJ1-2; TRBD1 matches at 10 bases. This CDR3 has 15 amino acids. Germline V gene lookup returns CDR1 SGHTA and CDR2 FQGNSA. With 5 bases clipped from V and 3 bases from J, the junction kept 6 bases outside the gene matches. CDR3 amino acids: CASSPGTGAYYGYTF. The DNA for the CDR3 is TGTGCCAGCAGCCCCGGGACAGGGGCTTACTATGGCTACACCTTC.

The chain combines TRBV28 with TRBJ2-7; TRBD2 is a possible D gene (6 bases). The V gene's germline CDR1 is MDHEN and CDR2 SYDVKM. Trimming shortened V by 3 bases and J by 5 bases, and 14 bases separated the two germline ends. The CDR3 contains 14 residues. CDR3 region: CASSLGGWRHEQYF. As DNA, the CDR3 is TGTGCCAGCAGTTTGGGGGGTTGGAGACACGAGCAGTACTTC.

This clone was found once. V and J are TRBV10-3 and TRBJ2-7; TRBD1 matches 10 bases. The CDR3 has 13 residues. With 10 bases clipped from V and 6 bases from J, the junction kept 9 bases outside the gene matches. CDR1 is ENHRY, CDR2 SYGVKD, per germline. The CDR3 nucleotides are TGTGCCACTTCAGGGACAGGGGAGGTCGAGCAGTACTTC. This translates into CATSGTGEVEQYF.

This chain connects TRBV24-1 to TRBJ2-1, with 8 bases fitting TRBD2. The CDR3 totals 16 residues. Germline V lookup: CDR1 KGHDR, CDR2 SFDVKD. V dropped 4 bases and J dropped 0; count of bases not matched to a gene: 4. CDR3 protein: CATSELGRVSYNEQFF. CDR3 coding DNA: TGTGCCACCAGTGAACTCGGGAGGGTCTCCTACAATGAGCAGTTCTTC.

This chain links TRBV3-1 (or the pseudogene TRBV3-2) with TRBJ2-2, with unresolved D. Germline CDR1 reads LGHDT; CDR2 reads YNNKEL (reference sequence). There are 15 residues in the CDR3. Trimming removed 1 base from V and 1 base from J, with 7 bases in between. Here the CDR3 DNA reads TGTGCCAGCAGCCAAGTGTACGGGAACACCGGGGAGCTGTTTTTT. Its translation: CASSQVYGNTGELFF.

The gene calls are TRBV25-1 and TRBJ1-1; a weak D match, TRBD1 (6 bases). The V end was cut by 3 bases, the J end by 6 bases, with 17 bases between. The CDR3 is 15 residues long. Looked up from germline, CDR1 is MGHDK and CDR2 is SYGVNS. The CDR3 reads CASSESGVLFSEAFF. CDR3 DNA: TGTGCCAGCAGTGAGTCAGGGGTTCTGTTCTCTGAAGCTTTCTTT. The full variable domain, completed using reference TRBV25-1 and TRBJ1-1, is EADIYQTPRYLVIGTGKKITLECSQTMGHDKMYWYQQDPGMELHLIHYSYGVNSTEKGDLSSESTVSRIRTEHFPLTLESARPSHTSQYLCASSESGVLFSEAFFGQGTRLTVV.

The chain uses TRBV12-3 or TRBV12-4 and TRBJ2-7; D is uncertain. The CDR3 loop spans 12 amino acids. V dropped 5 bases and J dropped 3 bases, with 8 bases sitting between them. DNA of the CDR3: TGTGCCAGCAGTCCCCACTTCTACGAGCAGTACTTC. It is translated as CASSPHFYEQYF.

J is TRBJ2-7 and V is TRBV7-8; D gene unclear. V lost 1 base, J lost 0 bases, and 13 bases lay in between. CDR1 and CDR2 (germline): SGHVS, FQNEAQ. The CDR3 totals 16 residues. The CDR3 reads CASSLGGIGSSYEQYF. The CDR3 DNA sequence: TGTGCCAGCAGCTTAGGCGGTATAGGCAGCTCCTACGAGCAGTACTTC.

The V gene is TRBV24-1, the J gene TRBJ2-5, with a tentative D call TRBD2 (6 bases). Germline-derived CDR1 and CDR2 are KGHDR and SFDVKD. V shed 3 bases and J shed 4 bases, with 14 bases lying between them. The CDR3 spans 15 residues. CDR3 coding DNA: TGTGCCACCAGTGATCCCCGAGGTAGCGGAGAGACCCAGTACTTC. Residues: CATSDPRGSGETQYF.